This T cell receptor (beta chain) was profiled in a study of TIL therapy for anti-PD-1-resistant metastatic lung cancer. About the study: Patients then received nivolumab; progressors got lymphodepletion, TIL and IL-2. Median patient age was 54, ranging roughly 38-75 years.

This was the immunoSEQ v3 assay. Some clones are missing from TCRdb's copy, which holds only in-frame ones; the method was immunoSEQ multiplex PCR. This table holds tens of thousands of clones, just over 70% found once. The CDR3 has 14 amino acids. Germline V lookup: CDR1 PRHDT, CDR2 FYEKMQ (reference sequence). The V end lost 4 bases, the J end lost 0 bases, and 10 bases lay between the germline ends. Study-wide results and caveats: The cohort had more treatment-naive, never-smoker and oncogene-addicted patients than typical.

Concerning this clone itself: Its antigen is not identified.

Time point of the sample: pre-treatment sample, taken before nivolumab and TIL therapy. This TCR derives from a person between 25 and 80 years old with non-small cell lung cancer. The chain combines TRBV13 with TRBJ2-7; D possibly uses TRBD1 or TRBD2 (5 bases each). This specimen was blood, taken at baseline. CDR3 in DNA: TGTGCCAGCAGCTACCGGGACCGCTCCTACGAGCAGTACTTC. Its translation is CASSYRDRSYEQYF.